Below, 9 T cell receptor beta chains from the same sample are listed, as sequenced in a study of regulatory T cells in long-lasting Graves disease. Libraries of TCR beta came from iRepertoire HTBI primers plus Arm-PCR of CDR3 regions. One entry per CDR3 protein results from TCRdb running MiXCR on the multiplex PCR reads. The sample yields hundreds of thousands of distinct CDR3 sequences, around 16% seen once. Indicated time point: newly diagnosed GD, antithyroid drugs for less than 3 months. Extracted PBMC RNA gave rise to the TCR library. The same specimen was also included in a second study, on T cells in Graves' hyperthyroidism and ophthalmopathy.

The specimen was peripheral blood mononuclear cells (PBMCs), collected at new diagnosis, from a patient treated with antithyroid drugs. These TCRs come from a woman aged 35 to 59 with Graves disease.

This clonotype has a count of ten or more. The rearrangement joins TRBV20-1 to TRBJ1-4; no reliable D call. V dropped 1 base and J dropped 4 bases, with 7 bases sitting between them. The length of the CDR3 is 13 residues. The germline V gene encodes CDR1 DFQATT and CDR2 SNEGSKA (reference sequence). The CDR3 nucleotides read TGCAGTGCTAGAGGGCAGCTTAATGAAAAACTGTTTTTT. Encoded protein: CSARGQLNEKLFF.

This chain connects TRBV11-1 to TRBJ2-7; D is unclear. V lost 5 bases and J lost 7, with 3 bases in between. Germline V gene lookup returns CDR1 SGHAT and CDR2 FQDESV (reference sequence). The CDR3 sequence is 9 residues long. The CDR3 reads CASSREQYF. The CDR3 coding sequence is TGTGCCAGCAGCCGGGAGCAGTACTTC. Combining the CDR3 with reference TRBV11-1 and TRBJ2-7 gives the whole variable domain EAEVAQSPRYKITEKSQAVAFWCDPISGHATLYWYRQILGQGPELLVQFQDESVVDDSQLPKDRFSAERLKGVDSTLKIQPAELGDSAMYLCASSREQYFGPGTRLTVT.

About this clonotype: Since a much larger clone is just one base distant, this may be a read error. The chain uses TRBV18 and TRBJ1-4; unclear D gene. This CDR3 has 15 amino acids. CDR1 is KGHSH, CDR2 LQKENI, per germline. CDR3 in DNA: TGTGCCAGCTCACCGCTAGATGCAACTAATGAAAGACTGTTTTTT. Amino acid sequence: CASSPLDATNERLFF.

With regard to this clonotype: An end of the junction does not agree with germline; a read error may underlie this. The chain couples TRBV27 to TRBJ2-3; TRBD2 aligns across 11 bases. This CDR3 region has 14 residues. Per germline, CDR1 MNHEY and CDR2 SMNVEV (reference sequence). CDR3 sequence: CASSSRGPSGGSTF. The CDR3 DNA follows: TGTGCCAGCAGTTCTAGGGGCCCTAGCGGGGGGTCTACTTTT.

This clonotype was picked up many times. V is TRBV11-3 and J is TRBJ2-1; 9 nucleotides agree with TRBD1. Trimming took 5 bases from V and 13 from J; bases not matched to a gene: 15. The CDR3 loop spans 15 amino acids. Looked up from germline, CDR1 is SGHNT and CDR2 is YENEEA. This CDR3 is CASSARGTGYYPQFF. The CDR3 bases are TGTGCCAGCAGCGCCCGCGGGACAGGGTATTACCCCCAGTTCTTC. Full variable domain (rest looked up from reference TRBV11-3 and TRBJ2-1): EAGVVQSPRYKIIEKKQPVAFWCNPISGHNTLYWYLQNLGQGPELLIRYENEEAVDDSQLPKDRFSAERLKGVDSTLKIQPAELGDSAVYLCASSARGTGYYPQFFGPGTRLTVL.

This clonotype was counted ten times or more. The CDR3 coding sequence is TGTGCCAGCAGGTCCCGTGCCCCGACACCCGATGGCTACACCTTC. Amino acids: CASRSRAPTPDGYTF. V gene TRBV2 combines with J gene TRBJ1-2, with unresolved D. The CDR3 sequence is 15 residues long. Germline-derived CDR1 and CDR2 are SNHLY and FYNNEI. The V end lost 6 bases, the J end lost 6 bases, and 20 bases lay between the germline ends.

To note about this clonotype: This may arise from a read error, as a much more abundant clone is one base away. The rearrangement links TRBV10-3 to TRBJ1-6, with 8 bases matching TRBD1. Germline values: CDR1 ENHRY, CDR2 SYGVKD. The CDR3 consists of 13 residues. Here the CDR3 DNA reads TGTGCCATCGGTGACAGGGGAAGGTCACCCCTCCACTTT. Protein product: CAIGDRGRSPLHF.

This clonotype was seen more than once but under ten times. This sequence joins TRBV20-1 and TRBJ1-1; D is perhaps TRBD1 (5 bases). Germline assignment: CDR1 DFQATT and CDR2 SNEGSKA (reference sequence). The CDR3 consists of 13 residues. V lost 6 bases to trimming and J lost 0 bases, with 11 bases between them. This CDR3 is CSAPGVLNTEAFF. The CDR3 DNA is TGCAGTGCCCCGGGGGTCCTGAACACTGAAGCTTTCTTT.

Worth noting for this clonotype: A much larger clonotype is one base distant, so this may be a read error. The CDR3 carries no conserved terminal phenylalanine or tryptophan, so it likely arises from a read error. This chain connects TRBV2 to TRBJ1-1, with 7 bases aligning to TRBD1. The trim removed 7 bases at V and 3 bases at J, leaving 5 bases unmatched. The CDR3 runs to 13 residues. Germline lookup yields CDR1 SNHLY and CDR2 FYNNEI. DNA for the CDR3: TGTGCCAGCAAGATTCAGGGGGACACTGAAGCTTTCCTT. It translates to CASKIQGDTEAFL.